This entry features one T cell receptor (beta chain) sequence. This sample was taken from a study of radiation and T cells in renal cell carcinoma. Using immunoSEQ multiplex PCR, the repertoire was profiled, and TCRdb retains in-frame clones only, with some absent. Among some 150,000 clones listed, approximately 86% were seen once. The time point denotes: blood 4 weeks post-SBRT, at nephrectomy. The treatment denotes: 15 Gy SBRT to primary tumor, nephrectomy 4 weeks later. The germline V gene has CDR1 SEHNR and CDR2 FQNEAQ (reference sequence). CDR3 size: 15 residues. Trimming cost V 5 bases and J 0 bases; bases outside gene matches: 4.

This receptor was taken from a woman in her forties or fifties with renal cell carcinoma. Sequenced here: blood, sampled from a patient whose treatment included radiotherapy and nephrectomy. J is TRBJ2-1 and V is TRBV7-9; 7 bases fit TRBD1. The CDR3 protein is CASSDRQGSYNEQFF. CDR3 sequence (DNA): TGTGCCAGCAGCGATCGACAGGGCTCCTACAATGAGCAGTTCTTC.